Following are 21 T cell receptor beta chains from one sample sequenced in a study of blood T cell repertoires in COVID-19 (dated by TCRdb to the early 2020s). The library was produced with the immunoSEQ multiplex PCR assay. TCRdb retrieved this table from immuneACCESS and kept in-frame rearrangements only. Not all clones are present; in checked studies, unresolved V genes account for under half, and no reason is known for the remainder. For this sample the table gives 220,000 or so clones, of which 80% to 85% were detected only once. Of the sample, around 5.5% is held by the ten largest clones. What was sequenced was peripheral blood. Source of these receptors: a woman aged 60-75 years who had recovered from COVID-19.

The J gene is TRBJ1-2, the V gene TRBV3-1 (or the pseudogene TRBV3-2); D remains ambiguous. Per germline, CDR1 LGHDT and CDR2 YNNKEL (reference sequence). CDR3 length: 13 amino acids. V was pared by 4 bases and J by 2 bases, with 8 bases between. This CDR3 is CASSLRGNYGYTF. The CDR3 nucleotides read TGTGCCAGCAGCCTTCGGGGAAACTATGGCTACACCTTC.

V is TRBV28 and J is TRBJ2-2; TRBD2 matches 16 bases. V lost 4 bases, J lost 3 bases, and 2 bases stayed unmatched. The CDR3 is made up of 17 amino acids. Germline V gene sequence: CDR1 MDHEN, CDR2 SYDVKM. CDR3 coding DNA: TGTGCCAGCAGTTGGGGACTAGCGGGGGGGGACACCGGGGAGCTGTTTTTT. Its translation is CASSWGLAGGDTGELFF.

J is TRBJ2-5 and V is TRBV9; D may be TRBD1 (6 bases). The V and J ends lost 0 bases and 4 bases respectively, with 16 bases between them. The CDR3 spans 16 residues. Germline assignment: CDR1 SGDLS and CDR2 YYNGEE. The chain's CDR3 is CASSVDLRTAPETQYF. DNA of the CDR3: TGTGCCAGCAGCGTAGACCTCCGGACAGCCCCAGAGACCCAGTACTTC.

Only a few counts were recorded for this clone. This sequence joins TRBV18 and TRBJ1-2; D perhaps matches TRBD1 (6 bases). Germline CDR1 is KGHSH and CDR2 is LQKENI. The CDR3 covers 14 residues. V was cut by 4 bases and J by 7 bases, with 16 bases left in between. Here the CDR3 reads CASSQRLRGGGYTF. CDR3 sequence (DNA): TGTGCCAGCTCACAGCGCCTCAGGGGCGGTGGCTACACCTTC.

This rearrangement joins TRBV25-1 to TRBJ1-2; D call uncertain. Looked up from germline, CDR1 is MGHDK and CDR2 is SYGVNS. The V end lost 4 bases, the J end lost 5 bases, and 17 bases lay between the germline ends. The CDR3 covers 15 residues. CDR3 protein: CASSVISRDRYGYTF. As DNA, the CDR3 is TGTGCCAGCAGTGTTATCTCCCGGGATAGATATGGCTACACCTTC.

The chain recombines TRBV3-1 (or the pseudogene TRBV3-2) with TRBJ1-6; D is ambiguous. From germline, CDR1 is LGHDT and CDR2 YNNKEL (reference sequence). The ends were cut back, 7 bases at V and 9 bases at J, with 19 bases in the middle. The CDR3 is 15 amino acids. For the CDR3, the DNA is TGTGCCAGCATGACCGCCGGGGTTGGTGGTTCACCCCTCCACTTT. Its protein is CASMTAGVGGSPLHF.

The V gene is TRBV4-1, the J gene TRBJ2-1; 13 nucleotides align to TRBD2. The germline CDR1 and CDR2 sequences are MGHRA and YSYEKL. V lost 0 bases and J lost 1; bases outside the gene matches: 12. The length of the CDR3 is 21 residues. The CDR3 sequence: CASSQENFLAGLAGSYNEQFF. The CDR3 nucleotides are TGCGCCAGCAGCCAAGAGAATTTTTTAGCGGGACTAGCGGGGTCCTACAATGAGCAGTTCTTC.

The chain couples TRBV2 to TRBJ1-5; 7 bases are a match to TRBD1. Germline trimming cut 5 bases from V and 1 base from J; bases unmatched to any gene: 5. This CDR3 has 15 residues. The germline V gene has CDR1 SNHLY and CDR2 FYNNEI. CDR3 DNA sequence: TGTGCCAGCAGTCCGGGACAGATAAGCAATCAGCCCCAGCATTTT. It specifies CASSPGQISNQPQHF.

This clone showed up just a few times. The rearrangement links TRBV18 to TRBJ1-2, with D unresolved. Germline V CDR1 and CDR2: KGHSH, LQKENI. The CDR3 spans 16 residues. The germline V and J ends were trimmed by 0 bases and 4 bases, with 15 bases remaining between them. The DNA of the CDR3 is TGTGCCAGCTCACCACCGTTGGCAGAGGTCCTCTATGGCTACACCTTC. This sequence encodes CASSPPLAEVLYGYTF. The full variable domain, rest sourced from reference TRBV18 and TRBJ1-2, is NAGVMQNPRHLVRRRGQEARLRCSPMKGHSHVYWYRQLPEEGLKFMVYLQKENIIDESGMPKERFSAEFPKEGPSILRIQQVVRGDSAAYFCASSPPLAEVLYGYTFGSGTRLTVV.

This sequence joins TRBV19 and TRBJ2-7; tentative D call: TRBD1 (5 bases). Germline CDR1 LNHDA, CDR2 SQIVND (reference sequence). The CDR3 has 14 residues. V shed 0 bases and J shed 3 bases, with 9 bases lying between them. CDR3: CASSIDRVGYEQYF. CDR3 in DNA: TGTGCCAGTAGTATAGACAGGGTAGGCTACGAGCAGTACTTC.

The chain is built from TRBV4-3 and TRBJ2-2; TRBD1 is a possible D gene (6 bases). V was trimmed by 1 base and J by 4 bases, leaving 10 bases between them. The CDR3 runs to 15 residues. Looked up from germline, CDR1 is LGHNA and CDR2 is YSLEER. The CDR3 spells CASSQAGVSTGELFF. Here the CDR3 DNA reads TGCGCCAGCAGCCAAGCAGGGGTGAGCACCGGGGAGCTGTTTTTT.

The chain is built from TRBV7-2 and TRBJ2-5; the match to TRBD1 covers 11 bases. The CDR3 consists of 14 residues. Germline loops: CDR1 SGHTA, CDR2 FQGNSA. Germline trimming cut 4 bases from V and 4 bases from J; bases unmatched to any gene: 2. CDR3 in amino acids: CASSSGTGGETQYF. The CDR3 nucleotides read TGTGCCAGCAGCTCCGGGACAGGGGGAGAGACCCAGTACTTC. The whole variable domain, remainder taken from reference TRBV7-2 and TRBJ2-5, is GAGVSQSPSNKVTEKGKDVELRCDPISGHTALYWYRQSLGQGLEFLIYFQGNSAPDKSGLPSDRFSAERTGGSVSTLTIQRTQQEDSAVYLCASSSGTGGETQYFGPGTRLLVL.

The chain carries TRBV11-2 and TRBJ2-3; possible D gene TRBD2, 6 bases. V was trimmed by 5 bases and J by 10 bases, leaving 22 bases between them. The CDR3 length is 15 residues. CDR1 and CDR2 (germline): SGHAT, FQNNGV. CDR3 sequence reads: CASSRLVRDGRAQYF. The CDR3 DNA follows: TGTGCCAGCAGCAGACTAGTACGCGACGGTAGGGCGCAGTATTTT. Supplemented by reference TRBV11-2 and TRBJ2-3, the full variable domain reads EAGVAQSPRYKIIEKRQSVAFWCNPISGHATLYWYQQILGQGPKLLIQFQNNGVVDDSQLPKDRFSAERLKGVDSTLKIQPAKLEDSAVYLCASSRLVRDGRAQYFGPGTRLTVL.

V and J are TRBV6-5 and TRBJ2-7, with a possible D match to TRBD1 (6 bases). V lost 0 bases, J lost 1 base, and 13 bases lay in between. Germline CDR1 is MNHEY and CDR2 is SVGAGI. There are 16 residues in the CDR3. The CDR3 region has the DNA TGTGCCAGCAGTTACTCGGCAGGGGAGTATTCCTACGAGCAGTACTTC. It specifies CASSYSAGEYSYEQYF.

The CDR3 spells CASSLGQSDGYTF. CDR3 nucleotide sequence: TGCGCCAGCAGCTTGGGTCAGTCAGATGGCTACACCTTC. This chain joins TRBV5-1 and TRBJ1-2, with no clear D. The CDR3 is made up of 13 amino acids. Germline-derived CDR1 and CDR2 are SGHRS and YFSETQ. The V end was cut by 0 bases, the J end by 6 bases, with 9 bases between.

The sample holds one count of this clone. The chain carries TRBV7-9 and TRBJ2-7; D is ambiguous. The ends were cut back, 5 bases at V and 4 bases at J, with 27 bases in the middle. Germline lookup yields CDR1 SEHNR and CDR2 FQNEAQ (reference sequence). The CDR3 has 18 amino acids. The CDR3 coding sequence is TGTGCCAGCAGCGTCCACTCATCCCAGGTCACGTCTACTTACGAGCAGTACTTC. This codes for CASSVHSSQVTSTYEQYF.

The chain couples TRBV18 to TRBJ2-5, with D tentatively TRBD1 (5 bases). The CDR3 loop spans 13 amino acids. Germline assignment: CDR1 KGHSH and CDR2 LQKENI. V was shortened by 3 bases and J by 5 bases, with 10 bases between the two germline ends. CDR3 sequence (DNA): TGTGCCAGCTCACCTCAGGGTGCGGAGACCCAGTACTTC. The encoded protein is CASSPQGAETQYF.

Regarding this clone: At one of its ends the junction is not consistent with the germline gene, which may arise from a read error. V gene TRBV6-5 combines with J gene TRBJ2-3; 8 bases map to TRBD2. The CDR3 is made up of 16 amino acids. Germline V gene sequence: CDR1 MNHEY, CDR2 SVGAGI. In nucleotides, the CDR3 is TGTGCCAGCAGTCACTCCTTAATCGGGGGGGAAGATACGCAGTATTTT. Translating it yields CASSHSLIGGEDTQYF.

This clone was recorded a few times. The chain recombines TRBV30 with TRBJ1-5; weak D call: TRBD1 (5 bases). Germline loops: CDR1 GTSNPN, CDR2 SVGIG (reference sequence). The CDR3 runs 14 residues. The CDR3 loop is CASQQAGFDQPQHF. CDR3 coding DNA: TGTGCTTCACAACAGGCAGGGTTCGATCAGCCCCAGCATTTT.

The chain is built from TRBV6-2 or TRBV6-3 and TRBJ2-7; D is uncertain. Germline CDR1 and CDR2: MNHEY and SVGEGT. This CDR3 region has 14 residues. The ends were cut back, 0 bases at V and 4 bases at J, with 10 bases in the middle. CDR3 amino acids: CASSYSRTLYEQYF. In DNA form, the CDR3 reads TGTGCCAGCAGTTACTCACGTACCCTATACGAGCAGTACTTC.

The V call is TRBV7-2, the J call TRBJ1-2, with 8 nucleotides matching TRBD1. CDR3 size: 14 residues. The germline gives CDR1 SGHTA, CDR2 FQGNSA. The V gene end was trimmed by 5 bases and the J gene end by 6 bases; junction bases not matched to a gene: 8. CDR3 sequence: CASSRAGGAHGYTF. In DNA form, the CDR3 reads TGTGCCAGCAGCCGGGCAGGGGGCGCCCATGGCTACACCTTC.